This T cell receptor (beta chain) was found in a study of regulatory T cells in long-lasting Graves disease. About the research overall: Patients with new Graves' disease had used antithyroid drugs below 3 months. Study-level points and caveats: Between persistent patients, more than 2,500 public clonotypes were shared, exceeding the 900 to 1,000 shared between new patients.

In its sample, this clonotype was seen many times. What it binds is not known. Time point given: newly diagnosed GD, antithyroid drugs for less than 3 months. There was RNA extracted from PBMCs, and the TCR library was made from it. Trimming at V came to 9 bases and at J to 4 bases, leaving 8 bases not matched to a gene. The CDR3 runs to 14 residues. Germline CDR1 reads SNHLY; CDR2 reads FYNNEI. Library construction for TCR beta used iRepertoire HTBI primers and Arm-PCR of CDR3 regions. TCRdb used MiXCR to reprocess the multiplex PCR reads, holding one entry per CDR3 protein. Here the sample spans 350,000 to 500,000 distinct CDR3 sequences, 12% to 15% being singletons. The same sample was also studied in work on T cells in Graves' hyperthyroidism and ophthalmopathy. As that report states: First-round RT-PCR targeting the TCR CDR3 was performed with the HTBI primer set. A model of 13 V-J features distinguished ophthalmopathy from stable hyperthyroidism.

This chain joins TRBV2 and TRBJ2-3, with TRBD2 matching over 9 bases. The receptor was derived from a woman in her forties or fifties with Graves disease. The specimen was peripheral blood mononuclear cells (PBMCs), collected at new diagnosis, from a patient treated with antithyroid drugs. CDR3 coding DNA: TGTGCCAGGCAGACTAGCGGCACCTCAGATACGCAGTATTTT. Translated, it gives CARQTSGTSDTQYF.